The rows below give T cell receptor beta chains drawn from one sample of a study of shared clonotypes between healthy human individuals. TCRdb's copy holds only in-frame clones and misses some; the assay was immunoSEQ multiplex PCR. The sample consists of hundreds of thousands of clones, roughly 98% of them appearing once. The specimen sequenced was naive CD8+ T cells sorted from blood. The receptors shown here come from a man in his thirties or forties in good health. Each CDR3 is given without its conserved first and last residue. Fields, in order: V gene, J gene, clone size, CDR3 protein. Size is omitted from some rows. Given values are once, few, many or a class for expanded clones.

V gene: TRBV29-1; J gene: TRBJ2-7; clone size: .; CDR3 protein: SVEYGTGSYEQY
V gene: TRBV29-1; J gene: TRBJ2-2; clone size: .; CDR3 protein: SVEGTTNTGELF
V gene: TRBV6-5; J gene: TRBJ2-3; clone size: .; CDR3 protein: ASSWTGERDTQY
V gene: TRBV29-1; J gene: TRBJ1-2; clone size: .; CDR3 protein: SVERGVGYGYT
V gene: TRBV6-1; J gene: TRBJ2-3; clone size: .; CDR3 protein: ASSFEGTDTQY
V gene: TRBV7-6; J gene: TRBJ2-7; clone size: .; CDR3 protein: ASSFAEDPSYEQY
V gene: TRBV5-1; J gene: TRBJ2-2; clone size: .; CDR3 protein: ASSPVAGGTGELF
V gene: TRBV9; J gene: TRBJ1-2; clone size: .; CDR3 protein: ASSASDREGYT
V gene: TRBV7-9; J gene: TRBJ2-2; clone size: few; CDR3 protein: ASSPSGANTGELF
V gene: TRBV4-3; J gene: TRBJ1-1; clone size: .; CDR3 protein: ASSQDRTGKNTEAF
V gene: TRBV4-1; J gene: TRBJ2-7; clone size: once; CDR3 protein: ASSQDRASYEQY
V gene: TRBV27; J gene: TRBJ1-5; clone size: .; CDR3 protein: ASSPRRVDQPQH
V gene: TRBV5-7; J gene: TRBJ2-7; clone size: once; CDR3 protein: ASSSRGSFYEQY
V gene: TRBV28; J gene: TRBJ2-5; clone size: .; CDR3 protein: ASSGQIQETQY
V gene: TRBV7-2; J gene: TRBJ2-7; clone size: .; CDR3 protein: ASSAHRGENYEQY
V gene: TRBV6-1; J gene: TRBJ2-1; clone size: .; CDR3 protein: ASTSGRHSYNEQF
V gene: TRBV11-2; J gene: TRBJ2-1; clone size: .; CDR3 protein: ASSLEGLANNEQF
V gene: TRBV5-4; J gene: TRBJ2-7; clone size: .; CDR3 protein: ASSFDSTGQGEQY
V gene: TRBV10-3; J gene: TRBJ1-1; clone size: .; CDR3 protein: AISNGPITEAF
V gene: TRBV27; J gene: TRBJ2-7; clone size: .; CDR3 protein: ASSSSSVIYEQY
V gene: TRBV27; J gene: TRBJ1-5; clone size: .; CDR3 protein: ASSQPRGAQH
V gene: TRBV9; J gene: TRBJ2-7; clone size: .; CDR3 protein: ASGTGRSYEQY